A single sample is the source of the 7 T cell receptor beta chains below, sequenced in a study of identical twins. MiXCR, applied by TCRdb to the 5' RACE reads, yields one record per CDR3 protein. The sample holds hundreds of thousands of distinct CDR3 sequences; around a sixth are singletons and the top ten take about an eighth. In addition, the sample was reused for a study of T cells expressing NK-cell markers.

Sequenced: PBMCs. The source is a woman aged 18-29 years in good health.

The rearrangement uses TRBV12-3 or TRBV12-4 and TRBJ1-4, with D hard to call. The CDR3 totals 13 residues. The V gene lost 3 bases and the J gene lost 8 bases, with 10 bases spanning the gap. The CDR3 DNA sequence: TGTGCCAGCAGTTTGCCCCAGACCGAAAAACTGTTTTTT. Its translation: CASSLPQTEKLFF.

The genes are TRBV7-9 and TRBJ2-2; D not certain. This CDR3 is 14 amino acids long. Germline CDR1 SEHNR, CDR2 FQNEAQ (reference sequence). The V and J ends lost 5 bases and 10 bases respectively, with 17 bases between them. Written as DNA, the CDR3 is TGTGCCAGCAGCCCCCCAGAGGCACTCCCGGAGCTGTTTTTT. Protein product: CASSPPEALPELFF. Variable domain in full (rest from reference TRBV7-9 and TRBJ2-2): DTGVSQNPRHKITKRGQNVTFRCDPISEHNRLYWYRQTLGQGPEFLTYFQNEAQLEKSRLLSDRFSAERPKGSFSTLEIQRTEQGDSAMYLCASSPPEALPELFFGEGSRLTVL.

This chain uses TRBV11-3 with TRBJ2-2; 7 bases are a match to TRBD1. CDR3 length: 17 residues. The V gene end was trimmed by 1 base and the J gene end by 4 bases; junction bases not matched to a gene: 9. Germline V gene lookup returns CDR1 SGHNT and CDR2 YENEEA. The DNA of the CDR3 is TGTGCCAGCAGCTTAGGGGTCCGACAGGGCCGCACCGGGGAGCTGTTTTTT. This encodes CASSLGVRQGRTGELFF.

J is TRBJ1-1 and V is TRBV7-9; D is possibly TRBD1 (6 bases). The germline gives CDR1 SEHNR, CDR2 FQNEAQ (reference sequence). The CDR3 contains 15 residues. The V end was cut by 0 bases, the J end by 5 bases, with 13 bases between. The CDR3 reads CASSLAGGPVTEAFF. The CDR3 bases are TGTGCCAGCAGCTTAGCTGGGGGGCCGGTAACTGAAGCTTTCTTT.

Many counts were recorded for this clonotype. V and J are TRBV29-1 and TRBJ2-7; 8 bases are shared with TRBD2. Germline CDR1 SQVTM, CDR2 ANQGSEA. There are 14 residues in the CDR3. Unmatched junction bases numbered 10, after V lost 7 bases and J lost 2 bases. The CDR3 DNA follows: TGCAGCGCGTTAGGACTAGCCGGGCCCTACGAGCAGTACTTC. It codes for CSALGLAGPYEQYF.

This clonotype was seen only a few times. The chain couples TRBV5-1 to TRBJ2-7; TRBD1 matches 10 bases. Trimming removed 4 bases from V and 5 bases from J; junction bases left unmatched: 9. CDR1 and CDR2 (germline): SGHRS, YFSETQ. The CDR3 sequence is 15 residues long. This CDR3 reads CASSQTGTGVDEQYF. The CDR3 coding sequence is TGCGCCAGCAGCCAAACCGGGACAGGGGTGGACGAGCAGTACTTC.

In this sample, this clonotype turned up a few times. CDR3 in DNA: TGCAGTGCTAACGGACTAGCGGGAGAACGGGAGTACTTC. It yields the protein CSANGLAGEREYF. This chain connects TRBV20-1 to TRBJ2-4, with 13 bases aligning to TRBD2. In germline, CDR1 is DFQATT, CDR2 SNEGSKA (reference sequence). The CDR3 consists of 13 residues. J lost 14 bases, V lost 4 bases, and 8 bases had no gene match.